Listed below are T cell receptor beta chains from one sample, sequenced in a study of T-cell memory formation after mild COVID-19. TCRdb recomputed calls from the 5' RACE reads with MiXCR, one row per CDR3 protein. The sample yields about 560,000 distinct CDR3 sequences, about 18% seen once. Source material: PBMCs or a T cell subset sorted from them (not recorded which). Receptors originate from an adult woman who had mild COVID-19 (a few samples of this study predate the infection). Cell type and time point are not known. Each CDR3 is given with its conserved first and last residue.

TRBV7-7,CASSFGERETQYF
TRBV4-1,CASSQALGLINEKLFF
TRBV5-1,CASSPDKTADTQYF
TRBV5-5,CASSTPPGTSRTDTQYF
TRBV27,CASSFWGAGELFF
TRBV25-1,CASSERVGELFF
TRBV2,CASSPIGGQPQHF
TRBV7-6,CASSPPDGFEQYF
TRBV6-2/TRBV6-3,CASSYSGSGSPDTQYF
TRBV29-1,CSAVAGGPGDTQYF
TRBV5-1,CASSFQVNYGYTF
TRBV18,CASSPPGQAYEQYF
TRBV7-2,CASSLEVGLGFF
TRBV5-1,CASSLGAVNEKLFF
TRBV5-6,CASRPGAGPDVVETQYF
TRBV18,CASSPPSVAEFKSTQYF
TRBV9,CASSVTGTETYEQYF
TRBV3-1,CASSQVHRGLAGETQYF
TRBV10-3,CAISTRDFGDEQFF
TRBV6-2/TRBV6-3,CVSTLLRTSRFVAGELFF
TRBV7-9,CASSLTSGRTDEQFF
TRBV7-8,CASSPGPGTGGYNEQFF
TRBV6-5,CASSRASQGGGETQYF
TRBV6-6,CASRNQGSVSNQPQHF
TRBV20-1,CSARGGYTRYEQYF
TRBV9,CASSRRRGGIREGPGNEQFF
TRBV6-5,CASSGLAGYEQFF
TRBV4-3,CPSSQDYRRFFTDTQYF
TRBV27,CASSLSPYNEQFF
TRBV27,CASSRARQGSEKLFF
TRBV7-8,CATSGRPYNEQFF
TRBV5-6,CASSPTVAGREQYF
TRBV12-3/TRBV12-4,CASIRGGTTNEKLFF
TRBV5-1,CASSLVRDEQYF
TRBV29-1,CSVGGDRRYGQYF
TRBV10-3,CAISEPRRDTRTDTQYF
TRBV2,CASSEGAGPAYEQYF
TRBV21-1,CASSSSGGNEQFF
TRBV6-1,CASSGLNYGGSTDTQYF
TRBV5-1,CASRGDTGVSYEQYF
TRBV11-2,CASSLDRPDPYNEQFF
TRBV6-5,CASIATGGSYNEQFF
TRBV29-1,CSVDFRGTNTGELFF
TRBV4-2,CASSQPGQRPDF
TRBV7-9,CASSLTSVRTDTQYF
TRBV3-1,CASSQDDEQYF
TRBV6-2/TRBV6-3,CASSSAGALPEAFF
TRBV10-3,CAISRMQGNGYTF
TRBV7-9,CASRSAGYGYTF
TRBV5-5,CASSFQLISYNEQFF
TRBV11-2,CASSRRSATNEKLFF
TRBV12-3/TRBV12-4,CASSITGGRTEAFF